This entry lists 15 T cell receptor beta chains sequenced from one sample in a study of T cell repertoires in cytomegalovirus infection. From the reads, TCRdb called clonotypes with MiXCR, one entry per CDR3 protein. The sample lists about 230,000 distinct CDR3 sequences, under 25% occurring once. Input material: CD8+ T cells from PBMCs. These receptors were collected from a human donor in good health (CMV status not recorded). Some clones in this sample may be carry-over from other donors' samples.

Concerning this clonotype itself: At one of its ends the junction is not consistent with the germline gene, which may arise from a read error. V is TRBV24-1 and J is TRBJ2-5; D unclear. The CDR3 has 12 residues. Per germline, CDR1 KGHDR and CDR2 SFDVKD. CDR3 sequence: CATSDLTEIQYF. CDR3 nucleotide sequence: TGTGCCACCAGTGATTTGACAGAGATCCAGTACTTC.

The chain carries TRBV19 and TRBJ1-1; no definite D call. Germline V gene sequence: CDR1 LNHDA, CDR2 SQIVND (reference sequence). Trimming left V 6 bases short and J 0 bases short, with 20 bases between. There are 17 residues in the CDR3. CDR3 sequence reads: CASRTTVLRHLNTEAFF. In DNA form, the CDR3 reads TGTGCCAGTAGAACGACGGTATTGAGACACTTGAACACTGAAGCTTTCTTT.

Details on this clonotype: Compared with germline, one end of the junction differs, possibly owing to a read error. The chain recombines TRBV15 with TRBJ2-1, with D possibly TRBD2 on 5 matching bases. Germline V CDR1 and CDR2: LNHNV, YYDKDF (reference sequence). This CDR3 contains 14 residues. CDR3 DNA: TGTACCACCAGCACAGACTACAACTACAATGAGCAGTTCTTC. It translates to CTTSTDYNYNEQFF.

The V and J genes are TRBV9 and TRBJ2-3; 11 bases line up with TRBD2. J was trimmed by 7 bases and V by 4 bases; bases with no gene match: 8. CDR3 size: 15 residues. Germline V lookup: CDR1 SGDLS, CDR2 YYNGEE. The DNA of the CDR3 is TGTGCCAGCAGCCCCCGTAGCGGGGGGGCGAATACGCAGTATTTT. Protein sequence: CASSPRSGGANTQYF.

This clonotype was counted many times. The chain couples TRBV5-6 to TRBJ2-7; D remains ambiguous. The CDR3 is made up of 13 amino acids. Germline lookup yields CDR1 SGHDT and CDR2 YYEEEE. Between the trimmed V and J ends, which lost 2 bases and 2 bases, there was a span of 8 bases. The CDR3 coding sequence is TGTGCCAGCAGCTTTTTTAACGCCTACGAGCAGTACTTC. This translates into CASSFFNAYEQYF.

The chain links TRBV6-2 or TRBV6-3 to TRBJ2-1; D assignment may be TRBD1 or TRBD2 (5 bases each). Germline V gene data show CDR1 as MNHEY and CDR2 as SVGEGT. The CDR3 covers 13 residues. V lost 6 bases, J lost 5 bases, and 11 bases lay in between. CDR3 amino acids: CASRGPKDNEQFF. The CDR3, as DNA: TGTGCCAGCAGGGGACCAAAGGACAATGAGCAGTTCTTC.

The rearrangement joins TRBV14 to TRBJ2-7; D perhaps matches TRBD1 (5 bases). The V end lost 2 bases, the J end lost 5 bases, and 7 bases lay between the germline ends. CDR1 is SGHDN, CDR2 FVKESK, per germline. The CDR3 totals 12 residues. The CDR3 sequence is CASSQLGHEQYF. The CDR3, as DNA: TGTGCCAGCAGCCAACTGGGGCACGAGCAGTACTTC.

This clonotype showed up just a few times. J is TRBJ2-1 and V is TRBV7-9; TRBD2 matches 10 bases. The V segment lost 4 bases and the J segment 4 bases; nucleotides outside the gene matches: 4. The length of the CDR3 is 15 residues. CDR1 SEHNR and CDR2 FQNEAQ come from the germline V gene (reference sequence). CDR3 protein: CASSSTGLAYNEQFF. The CDR3 DNA reads TGTGCCAGCAGCTCAACGGGACTAGCGTACAATGAGCAGTTCTTC. Full variable domain (outside the CDR3, taken from reference TRBV7-9 and TRBJ2-1): DTGVSQNPRHKITKRGQNVTFRCDPISEHNRLYWYRQTLGQGPEFLTYFQNEAQLEKSRLLSDRFSAERPKGSFSTLEIQRTEQGDSAMYLCASSSTGLAYNEQFFGPGTRLTVL.

The genes are TRBV2 and TRBJ2-5; 11 bases map to TRBD2. After removal of 5 bases from V and 0 bases from J, the junction contained 2 bases not matched to a gene. There are 15 residues in the CDR3. The germline gives CDR1 SNHLY, CDR2 FYNNEI. CDR3 region: CASSQLAGDQETQYF. Written as DNA, the CDR3 is TGTGCCAGCAGTCAACTAGCGGGGGACCAAGAGACCCAGTACTTC.

This clonotype was seen more than once but under ten times. V is TRBV10-3 and J is TRBJ2-1; a weak D match, TRBD1 (7 bases). Trimming took 6 bases from V and 3 from J, leaving 21 bases between them. This CDR3 contains 17 residues. Per the germline V gene, CDR1 is ENHRY and CDR2 is SYGVKD. The CDR3 here is CAIRSQGGAGVYNEQFF. CDR3 coding DNA: TGTGCCATCAGGAGCCAGGGGGGAGCAGGTGTCTACAATGAGCAGTTCTTC.

This sequence joins TRBV20-1 and TRBJ2-3; 11 bases map to TRBD2. The CDR3 totals 17 residues. From germline, CDR1 is DFQATT and CDR2 SNEGSKA (reference sequence). The ends lost 1 base at V and 6 bases at J; junction bases unmatched: 12. CDR3 residues: CSARGPSGGPIADTQYF. The CDR3 DNA follows: TGCAGTGCTAGAGGGCCTAGCGGGGGGCCGATAGCGGATACGCAGTATTTT.

This clonotype was observed many times. This rearrangement joins TRBV7-8 to TRBJ2-7; D remains ambiguous. The CDR3 extends over 14 amino acids. Germline loops: CDR1 SGHVS, CDR2 FQNEAQ. Trimming pared 1 base from V and 5 bases from J, leaving 12 bases between. The CDR3 bases are TGTGCCAGCAGCTTAGTTTATGGCCCCAACGAGCAGTACTTC. Translation gives CASSLVYGPNEQYF. Variable domain in full (rest from reference TRBV7-8 and TRBJ2-7): GAGVSQSPRYKVAKRGQDVALRCDPISGHVSLFWYQQALGQGPEFLTYFQNEAQLDKSGLPSDRFFAERPEGSVSTLKIQRTQQEDSAVYLCASSLVYGPNEQYFGPGTRLTVT.

V usage is TRBV5-5 and J usage is TRBJ1-1; D is uncertain. Germline CDR1 reads SGHKS; CDR2 reads YYEKEE (reference sequence). This CDR3 region has 13 residues. V dropped 4 bases and J dropped 1 base, with 8 bases sitting between them. CDR3: CASSIPENTEAFF. In DNA form, the CDR3 reads TGTGCCAGCAGCATCCCCGAGAACACTGAAGCTTTCTTT.

This clonotype turned up a few times. The chain joins TRBV27 to TRBJ2-1; D remains ambiguous. The CDR3 contains 12 residues. V lost 3 bases to trimming and J lost 8 bases, with 8 bases between them. Germline CDR1 is MNHEY and CDR2 is SMNVEV (reference sequence). In DNA, the CDR3 is TGTGCCAGCAGTTTCAATAGCTATGAGCAGTTCTTC. Translated, it gives CASSFNSYEQFF.

This clonotype has a count of ten or more. The rearrangement links TRBV29-1 to TRBJ2-2, with D hard to call. The CDR3 consists of 12 residues. Trimming removed 4 bases from V and 0 bases from J, with 3 bases in between. Germline assignment: CDR1 SQVTM and CDR2 ANQGSEA. The CDR3 region has the DNA TGCAGCGTTGGACCGAACACCGGGGAGCTGTTTTTT. It is translated as CSVGPNTGELFF.